One sample yielded the 20 T cell receptor beta chains listed below, sequenced in a study of cytomegalovirus exposure and HLA in healthy donors. Both 60 Vbeta primers and 13 Jbeta primers went into the PCR. Repertoires were generated with immunoSEQ multiplex PCR, while TCRdb's copy carries only in-frame clones and drops some. The profile shows about 130,000 clones, 70% to 85% of them singletons. Sequenced material: PBMCs. These receptors were collected from a man aged 40-55 years in good health and CMV-seropositive.

This chain uses TRBV4-3 with TRBJ1-1; D is perhaps TRBD1 (5 bases). Trimming removed 0 bases from V and 7 bases from J, with 6 bases in between. CDR3 length equals 12 residues. The germline gives CDR1 LGHNA, CDR2 YSLEER. The CDR3 is CASSQEGDEAFF. In nucleotides, the CDR3 is TGCGCCAGCAGCCAAGAAGGGGATGAAGCTTTCTTT.

The chain employs TRBV6-5 and TRBJ2-2; a weak D match, TRBD1 (6 bases). The CDR3 is made up of 12 amino acids. Germline lookup yields CDR1 MNHEY and CDR2 SVGAGI. Trimming took 6 bases from V and 6 from J, leaving 8 bases between them. In DNA form, the CDR3 reads TGTGCCAGCAGAAGGGGGTCCGGGGAGCTGTTTTTT. Translated: CASRRGSGELFF.

The CDR3 sequence: CASTSGAGNTEAFF. CDR3 in DNA: TGTGCCAGTACCTCTGGGGCAGGGAACACTGAAGCTTTCTTT. This chain links TRBV19 with TRBJ1-1; tentative D call: TRBD1 (5 bases). Germline V gives CDR1 LNHDA, CDR2 SQIVND (reference sequence). There are 14 residues in the CDR3. V lost 7 bases to trimming and J lost 1 base, with 13 bases between them. The full variable domain, completed using reference TRBV19 and TRBJ1-1, is DGGITQSPKYLFRKEGQNVTLSCEQNLNHDAMYWYRQDPGQGLRLIYYSQIVNDFQKGDIAEGYSVSREKKESFPLTVTSAQKNPTAFYLCASTSGAGNTEAFFGQGTRLTVV.

This sequence joins TRBV10-1 and TRBJ2-5, with D possibly matching TRBD2 (6 bases). The CDR3 is 15 residues long. Germline V gene lookup returns CDR1 WNHNN and CDR2 SYGVQD (reference sequence). Trimming shortened V by 2 bases and J by 3 bases, and 13 bases separated the two germline ends. CDR3 amino acids: CASSEHASAKETQYF. The CDR3 DNA reads as TGCGCCAGCAGTGAGCATGCTAGCGCAAAAGAGACCCAGTACTTC.

Only a few counts were recorded for this clone. This chain joins TRBV15 and TRBJ2-4, with TRBD2 matching 9 bases. CDR1 LNHNV and CDR2 YYDKDF come from the germline V gene (reference sequence). Unmatched junction bases numbered 8, after V lost 6 bases and J lost 8 bases. This CDR3 comprises 14 residues. This CDR3 reads CATSVISGSYIQYF. In DNA, the CDR3 is TGTGCCACCAGTGTGATTAGCGGGAGTTACATTCAGTACTTC.

The V call is TRBV29-1, the J call TRBJ2-7, with 8 bases that match TRBD1. J lost 4 bases, V lost 3 bases, and 5 bases had no gene match. CDR1 and CDR2 from the germline V gene are SQVTM and ANQGSEA. CDR3 size: 13 residues. The CDR3 DNA reads as TGCAGCGTTGACAGGGGGCCAGGTTACGAGCAGTACTTC. Translation gives CSVDRGPGYEQYF.

The CDR3 sequence is CASSTDRDAAFF. In DNA, the CDR3 is TGTGCCAGCTCGACCGACAGGGACGCAGCTTTCTTT. The chain joins TRBV18 to TRBJ1-1; 7 nucleotides agree with TRBD1. CDR3 size: 12 residues. Germline V gives CDR1 KGHSH, CDR2 LQKENI. V lost 6 bases to trimming and J lost 10 bases; unmatched junction nucleotides: 8.

V is TRBV28 and J is TRBJ2-2; 7 nucleotides match TRBD1. CDR1 and CDR2 (germline): MDHEN, SYDVKM. Trimming took 5 bases from V and 6 from J; bases not matched to a gene: 18. The CDR3 spans 18 residues. Here the CDR3 DNA reads TGTGCCAGCAGTCCCCTTCGGACAGGCAGATTCCCCGCCGGGGAGCTGTTTTTT. Protein product: CASSPLRTGRFPAGELFF. Full variable domain (missing parts from reference TRBV28 and TRBJ2-2): DVKVTQSSRYLVKRTGEKVFLECVQDMDHENMFWYRQDPGLGLRLIYFSYDVKMKEKGDIPEGYSVSREKKERFSLILESASTNQTSMYLCASSPLRTGRFPAGELFFGEGSRLTVL.

The genes are TRBV6-4 and TRBJ2-2; 8 nucleotides align to TRBD2. This CDR3 region has 15 residues. From germline, CDR1 is MRHNA and CDR2 SNTAGT. After removal of 3 bases from V and 6 bases from J, the junction contained 6 bases not matched to a gene. CDR3 sequence (DNA): TGTGCCAGCAGTGAAACTAGCGGCCACCCCGGGGAGCTGTTTTTT. This sequence encodes CASSETSGHPGELFF.

This clone turned up a few times. V gene TRBV14 combines with J gene TRBJ1-1, with TRBD1 matching over 8 bases. The CDR3 has 14 residues. Germline CDR1 reads SGHDN; CDR2 reads FVKESK. J gave up 7 bases and V 5 bases, and 9 bases lay outside the gene matches. CDR3 residues: CASSWIRGPLEAFF. CDR3 DNA sequence: TGTGCCAGCAGCTGGATCAGGGGGCCCCTTGAAGCTTTCTTT.

This clone was counted between two and nine times. CDR3 region: CASSQGLAGPGEQYF. CDR3 nucleotide sequence: TGCGCCAGCAGCCAGGGACTAGCGGGGCCCGGCGAGCAGTACTTC. V gene TRBV5-1 combines with J gene TRBJ2-7, with 13 bases identical to TRBD2. Trimming cost V 4 bases and J 6 bases; bases outside gene matches: 7. The CDR3 has 15 residues. Germline V lookup: CDR1 SGHRS, CDR2 YFSETQ. Full variable domain (rest looked up from reference TRBV5-1 and TRBJ2-7): KAGVTQTPRYLIKTRGQQVTLSCSPISGHRSVSWYQQTPGQGLQFLFEYFSETQRNKGNFPGRFSGRQFSNSRSEMNVSTLELGDSALYLCASSQGLAGPGEQYFGPGTRLTVT.

This clone was counted between two and nine times. J is TRBJ2-3 and V is TRBV28; D is unclear. Germline V gives CDR1 MDHEN, CDR2 SYDVKM. The CDR3 covers 14 residues. V lost 2 bases and J 4 bases, leaving 10 bases between the germline ends. The CDR3 nucleotides read TGTGCCAGCAGTTTAGTAGGCAGGTCAGATACGCAGTATTTT. Protein sequence: CASSLVGRSDTQYF. The full variable domain, completed using reference TRBV28 and TRBJ2-3, is DVKVTQSSRYLVKRTGEKVFLECVQDMDHENMFWYRQDPGLGLRLIYFSYDVKMKEKGDIPEGYSVSREKKERFSLILESASTNQTSMYLCASSLVGRSDTQYFGPGTRLTVL.

This clone was seen a handful of times. The genes are TRBV29-1 and TRBJ1-2; D not resolved. Germline CDR1 is SQVTM and CDR2 is ANQGSEA. There are 14 residues in the CDR3. The V gene lost 7 bases and the J gene lost 0 bases, with 15 bases spanning the gap. CDR3 sequence: CSAGGQATNYGYTF. The CDR3 DNA follows: TGCAGCGCCGGAGGGCAGGCAACTAACTATGGCTACACCTTC.

This clone was observed a single time. The rearrangement uses TRBV15 and TRBJ2-5; 13 nucleotides align to TRBD2. The CDR3 contains 17 residues. The germline V gene encodes CDR1 LNHNV and CDR2 YYDKDF (reference sequence). J gave up 2 bases and V 2 bases, and 5 bases lay outside the gene matches. CDR3 region: CATSRKTSGGPQETQYF. CDR3 bases: TGTGCCACCAGCAGAAAGACTAGCGGGGGGCCGCAAGAGACCCAGTACTTC.

The chain is built from TRBV7-2 and TRBJ2-7; perhaps TRBD1 as D (6 bases). This CDR3 spans 12 amino acids. CDR1 SGHTA and CDR2 FQGNSA come from the germline V gene. V lost 7 bases to trimming and J lost 3 bases, with 10 bases between them. CDR3 coding DNA: TGTGCCAGCACACTAGGGGGCTACGAGCAGTACTTC. It is translated as CASTLGGYEQYF.

CDR3 sequence: CASSLLGEAAFF. The CDR3 DNA is TGTGCCAGCAGCTTGTTGGGAGAAGCGGCGTTCTTC. The gene calls are TRBV5-5 and TRBJ2-1; possible D gene TRBD2, 5 bases. The V gene's germline CDR1 is SGHKS and CDR2 YYEKEE (reference sequence). The CDR3 covers 12 residues. The V end lost 1 base, the J end lost 15 bases, and 14 bases lay between the germline ends.

V is TRBV7-9 and J is TRBJ1-2, with TRBD1 matching over 9 bases. CDR3 length: 15 residues. Germline V gene data show CDR1 as SEHNR and CDR2 as FQNEAQ (reference sequence). V gave up 0 bases and J gave up 5 bases; unmatched junction bases: 4. The CDR3 sequence is CASSLATGGPYGYTF. DNA of the CDR3: TGTGCCAGCAGCTTAGCGACAGGGGGGCCTTATGGCTACACCTTC.

V and J are TRBV4-2 and TRBJ1-5; D perhaps matches TRBD1 (5 bases). Germline V gene sequence: CDR1 LGHNA, CDR2 YNFKEQ. Trimming removed 0 bases at V and 0 bases at J, with 9 bases between. CDR3 length equals 16 residues. The DNA for the CDR3 is TGTGCCAGCAGCCAAGAAGGTCAGGGTAGCAATCAGCCCCAGCATTTT. Translated: CASSQEGQGSNQPQHF.

This clone was seen only once. The chain is built from TRBV10-1 and TRBJ2-7, with 8 bases fitting TRBD1. The CDR3 has 14 residues. The trim removed 3 bases at V and 2 bases at J, leaving 3 bases unmatched. Germline CDR1 WNHNN, CDR2 SYGVQD (reference sequence). In DNA, the CDR3 is TGCGCCAGCAGTGAAACAGGGGGGACCTACGAGCAGTACTTC. This gives the protein CASSETGGTYEQYF.

The chain employs TRBV7-6 and TRBJ2-7; no clear D. The CDR3 totals 16 residues. Trimming took 5 bases from V and 2 from J, leaving 19 bases between them. Germline CDR1 SGHVS, CDR2 FNYEAQ. CDR3: CASSLAALTGTYEQYF. Here the CDR3 DNA reads TGTGCCAGCAGCCTCGCAGCTTTGACGGGTACCTACGAGCAGTACTTC.